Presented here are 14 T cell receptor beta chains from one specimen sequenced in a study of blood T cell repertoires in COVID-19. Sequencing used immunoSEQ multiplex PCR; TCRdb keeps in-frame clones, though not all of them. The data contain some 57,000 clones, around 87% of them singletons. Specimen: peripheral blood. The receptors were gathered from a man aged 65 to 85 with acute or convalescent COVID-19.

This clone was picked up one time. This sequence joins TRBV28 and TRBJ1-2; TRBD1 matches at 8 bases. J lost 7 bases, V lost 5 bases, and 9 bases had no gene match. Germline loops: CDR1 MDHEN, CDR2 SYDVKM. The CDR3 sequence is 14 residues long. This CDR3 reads CASSIHRGGFGYTF. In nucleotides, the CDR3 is TGTGCCAGCAGTATACACAGGGGGGGCTTTGGCTACACCTTC.

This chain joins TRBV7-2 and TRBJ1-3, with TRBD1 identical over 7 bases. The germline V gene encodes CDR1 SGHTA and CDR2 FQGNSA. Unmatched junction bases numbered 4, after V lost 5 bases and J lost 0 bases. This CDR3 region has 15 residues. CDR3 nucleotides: TGTGCCAGCAGCCAGGGACAGAACTCTGGAAACACCATATATTTT. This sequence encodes CASSQGQNSGNTIYF.

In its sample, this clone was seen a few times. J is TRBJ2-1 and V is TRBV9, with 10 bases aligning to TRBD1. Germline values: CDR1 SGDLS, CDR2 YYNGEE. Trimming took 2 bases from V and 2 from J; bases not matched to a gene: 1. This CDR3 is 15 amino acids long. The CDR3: CASSVGQGTYNEQFF. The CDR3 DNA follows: TGTGCCAGCAGCGTGGGACAGGGGACCTACAATGAGCAGTTCTTC. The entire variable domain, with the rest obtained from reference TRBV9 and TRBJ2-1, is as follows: DSGVTQTPKHLITATGQRVTLRCSPRSGDLSVYWYQQSLDQGLQFLIQYYNGEERAKGNILERFSAQQFPDLHSELNLSSLELGDSALYFCASSVGQGTYNEQFFGPGTRLTVL.

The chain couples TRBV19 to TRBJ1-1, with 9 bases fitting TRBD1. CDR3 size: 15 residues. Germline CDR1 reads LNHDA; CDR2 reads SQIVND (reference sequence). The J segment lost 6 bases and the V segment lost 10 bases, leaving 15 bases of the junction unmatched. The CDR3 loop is CATDAGQGWSAEAFF. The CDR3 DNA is TGTGCCACCGATGCGGGACAGGGATGGTCGGCTGAAGCTTTCTTT.

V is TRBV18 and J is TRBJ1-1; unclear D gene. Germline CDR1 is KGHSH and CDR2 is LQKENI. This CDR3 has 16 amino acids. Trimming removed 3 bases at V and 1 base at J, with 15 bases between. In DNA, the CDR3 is TGTGCCAGCTCACCTACCCTTGTAGACACGAACACTGAAGCTTTCTTT. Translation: CASSPTLVDTNTEAFF.

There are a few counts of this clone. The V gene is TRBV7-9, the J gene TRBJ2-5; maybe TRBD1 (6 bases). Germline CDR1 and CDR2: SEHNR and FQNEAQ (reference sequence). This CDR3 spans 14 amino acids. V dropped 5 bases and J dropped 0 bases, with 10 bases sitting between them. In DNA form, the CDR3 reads TGTGCCAGCAGCCCCAACAGGGACCAAGAGACCCAGTACTTC. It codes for CASSPNRDQETQYF.

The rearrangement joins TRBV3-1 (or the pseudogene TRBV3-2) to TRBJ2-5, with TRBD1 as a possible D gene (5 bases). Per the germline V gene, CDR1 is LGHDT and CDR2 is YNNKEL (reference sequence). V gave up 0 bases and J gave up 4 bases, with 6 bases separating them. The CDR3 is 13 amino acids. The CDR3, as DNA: TGTGCCAGCAGCCAAGAGGGGCGAGAGACCCAGTACTTC. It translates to CASSQEGRETQYF.

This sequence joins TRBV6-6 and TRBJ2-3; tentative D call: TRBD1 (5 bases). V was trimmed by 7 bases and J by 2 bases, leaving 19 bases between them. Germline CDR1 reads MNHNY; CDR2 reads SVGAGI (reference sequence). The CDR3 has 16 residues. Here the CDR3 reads CASTQQVLRVTDTQYF. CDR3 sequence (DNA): TGTGCCAGCACTCAACAGGTCCTAAGAGTCACAGATACGCAGTATTTT.

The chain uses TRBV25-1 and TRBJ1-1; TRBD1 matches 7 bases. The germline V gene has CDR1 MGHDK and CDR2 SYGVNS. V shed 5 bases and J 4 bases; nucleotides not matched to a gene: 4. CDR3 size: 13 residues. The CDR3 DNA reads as TGTGCCAGCAGTAGACAGGGAAGCACTGAAGCTTTCTTT. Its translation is CASSRQGSTEAFF.

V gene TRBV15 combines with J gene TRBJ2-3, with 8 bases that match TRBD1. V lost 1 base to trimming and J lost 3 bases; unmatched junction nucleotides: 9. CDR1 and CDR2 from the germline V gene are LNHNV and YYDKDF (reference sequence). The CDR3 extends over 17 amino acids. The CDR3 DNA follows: TGTGCCACCAGCAGAGGGCAGGGGGCGAGGGTGACAGATACGCAGTATTTT. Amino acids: CATSRGQGARVTDTQYF.

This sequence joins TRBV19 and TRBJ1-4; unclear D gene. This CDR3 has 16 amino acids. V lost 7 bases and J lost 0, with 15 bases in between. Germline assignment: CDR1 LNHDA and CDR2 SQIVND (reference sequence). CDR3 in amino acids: CASIPGNQATNEKLFF. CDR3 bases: TGTGCCAGTATACCCGGGAACCAAGCAACTAATGAAAAACTGTTTTTT.

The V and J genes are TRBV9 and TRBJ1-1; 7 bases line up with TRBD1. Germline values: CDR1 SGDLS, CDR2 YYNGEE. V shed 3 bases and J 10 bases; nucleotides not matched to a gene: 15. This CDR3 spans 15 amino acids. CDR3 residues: CASSAETGRSSGAFF. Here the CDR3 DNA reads TGTGCCAGCAGCGCCGAGACAGGGCGGTCCTCTGGAGCTTTCTTT.

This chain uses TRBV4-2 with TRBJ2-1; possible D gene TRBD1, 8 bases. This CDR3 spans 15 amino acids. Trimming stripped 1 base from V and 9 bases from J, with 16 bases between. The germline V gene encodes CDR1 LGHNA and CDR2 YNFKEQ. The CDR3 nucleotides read TGTGCCAGCAGCCAAGCGGGGGGACAGGTGGCTGAGCAGTTCTTC. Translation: CASSQAGGQVAEQFF.

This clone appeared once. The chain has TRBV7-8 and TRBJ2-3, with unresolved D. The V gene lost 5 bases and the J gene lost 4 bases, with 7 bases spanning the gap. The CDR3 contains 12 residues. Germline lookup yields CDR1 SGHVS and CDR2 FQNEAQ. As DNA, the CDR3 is TGTGCCAGCAGCCCCTCCTCAGATACGCAGTATTTT. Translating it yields CASSPSSDTQYF.